Listed below are T cell receptor beta chains from one sample, sequenced in a study of somatic mutations in cytotoxic T cells in rheumatoid arthritis. Here immunoSEQ multiplex PCR was the method, and the copy in TCRdb shows in-frame clones only, minus some. The repertoire includes about 17,000 clones, roughly 79% of them detected once, and about 20% sits in the top ten. What was sequenced was CD8+ T cells sorted from blood. These receptors were obtained from an adult with rheumatoid arthritis. The CDR3 runs from the conserved cysteine through the conserved F or W. Each record gives: clone size, J gene, D gene, V gene, CDR3 DNA, CDR3 protein. The D gene is left open where the match is weak. Not every row has a clone size; where given, it reads once, few, many or a size class.

>.|TRBJ2-5|.|TRBV6-5
TGTGCCAGCAGTTACAATCCCGGGACAAGCCAAGAGACCCAGTACTTC
CASSYNPGTSQETQYF
>.|TRBJ1-2|TRBD1|TRBV5-4
TGTGCCAGCAGCTTCGAATCGACAGGGACGATCGGGAATGGCTACACCTTC
CASSFESTGTIGNGYTF
>.|TRBJ2-7|.|TRBV4-1
TGCGCCAGCAGCCAGACTGCGGGTGCTTCCTACGAGCAGTACTTC
CASSQTAGASYEQYF
>.|TRBJ2-1|TRBD2|TRBV11-3
TGTGCCAGCAGCCGAAGCGGGAGGCACTACAATGAGCAGTTCTTC
CASSRSGRHYNEQFF
>.|TRBJ2-7|TRBD1|TRBV5-1
TGCGCCAGCAGCGGTACGGGACAGGGCTTCTACGAGCAGTACTTC
CASSGTGQGFYEQYF
>.|TRBJ1-5|TRBD1|TRBV11-3
TGTGCCAGCAGCTTAGTGGGACAGGGAAGGACTCGGCCCCAGCATTTT
CASSLVGQGRTRPQHF
>.|TRBJ2-3|.|TRBV30
TGTGCCTGGAGTCTTCTTTGGGTGGCGGAGTACACAGATACGCAGTATTTT
CAWSLLWVAEYTDTQYF
>.|TRBJ1-5|.|TRBV7-8
TGTGCCAGCAGCTTAGTGTGGGGAGTTCATAGCAATCAGCCCCAGCATTTT
CASSLVWGVHSNQPQHF
>.|TRBJ1-1|.|TRBV29-1
TGCAGCGTTCGATTAAACACTGAAGCTTTCTTT
CSVRLNTEAFF
>.|TRBJ1-1|.|TRBV7-8
TGTGCCAGCAGCTTCGGGAGGGGCGCTGGATTTGAAGCTTTCTTT
CASSFGRGAGFEAFF
>.|TRBJ1-6|.|TRBV10-3
TGTGCCATCAGGGGTGGGACACTAAATTCACCCCTCCACTTT
CAIRGGTLNSPLHF
>.|TRBJ2-3|.|TRBV7-9
TGTGCCAGCAGCTCGCTTTTATGGAGGGGGGGAGATACGCAGTATTTT
CASSSLLWRGGDTQYF
>once|TRBJ2-1|.|TRBV19
TGTGCCAGTAGTATAGTGTACATAGCTCAATACAATGAGCAGTTCTTC
CASSIVYIAQYNEQFF
>.|TRBJ2-3|.|TRBV12-5
TGTGCTAGTGGTTTGGTAGTTAGCGGACCCACAGATACGCAGTATTTT
CASGLVVSGPTDTQYF
>.|TRBJ2-5|.|TRBV5-4
TGTGCCAGCAACCATCGCGGGGAAGGAGAGACCCAGTACTTC
CASNHRGEGETQYF
>.|TRBJ1-4|TRBD1|TRBV7-2
TGTGCCAGTCACAGGGGCACCACTTATGCAACTAATGAAAAACTGTTTTTT
CASHRGTTYATNEKLFF
>.|TRBJ2-7|.|TRBV27
TGTGCCAGCAGCGGCATGGACAGATCCTACGAGCAGTACTTC
CASSGMDRSYEQYF
>.|TRBJ2-3|.|TRBV5-1
TGCGCCAGCAGCTTGGTACGCGGGACAGATACGCAGTATTTT
CASSLVRGTDTQYF
>.|TRBJ2-1|.|TRBV5-8
TGTGCCAGCAGCTTGAAGTGGATGCTCGGGGCGGGTAATGAGCAGTTCTTC
CASSLKWMLGAGNEQFF
>.|TRBJ2-1|.|TRBV7-7
TGTGCCAGCAGCCGGGACTCTAGCTCCTACAATGAGCAGTTCTTC
CASSRDSSSYNEQFF
>.|TRBJ1-4|.|TRBV12-5
TGTGCTAGTGGAACCGCAGTACGGGGGTCAACTAATGAAAAACTGTTTTTT
CASGTAVRGSTNEKLFF
>.|TRBJ1-2|.|TRBV4-1
TGCGCCAGCAGTTTTACGGGCGTTTCTGGCTACACCTTC
CASSFTGVSGYTF
>few|TRBJ2-7|TRBD1|TRBV27
TGTGCCAGCAGTTTACTCCGGGACAGGGCCTACGAGCAGTACTTC
CASSLLRDRAYEQYF
>.|TRBJ2-2|TRBD1|TRBV11-3
TGTGCCAGCAGCTCCCGGGACAGGGACACCGGGGAGCTGTTTTTT
CASSSRDRDTGELFF
>.|TRBJ2-2|TRBD1|TRBV29-1
TGCAGCGTTGAGTCGACAGGGGGCGTGAGCACCGGGGAGCTGTTTTTT
CSVESTGGVSTGELFF
>.|TRBJ2-7|TRBD2|TRBV6-1
TGTGCCAGCGGGCGGGAGGGGTACTTCTACGAGCAGTACTTC
CASGREGYFYEQYF
>few|TRBJ2-7|TRBD2|TRBV30
TGTGCCTGGAGTTTCGGGAGGCTTCACTACGAGCAGTACTTC
CAWSFGRLHYEQYF
>.|TRBJ1-2|TRBD1|TRBV6-1
TGTGCCAGCAGTGAAGGACAGGGGGTGAACTATGGCTACACCTTC
CASSEGQGVNYGYTF
>.|TRBJ2-3|.|TRBV13
TGTGCCAGCAGCTTAGGGACAGACACAGATACGCAGTATTTT
CASSLGTDTDTQYF
>once|TRBJ2-1|.|TRBV7-6
TGTGCCAGCAGCTTAACCGGGAGCGCCTACAATGAGCAGTTCTTC
CASSLTGSAYNEQFF
>.|TRBJ1-4|.|TRBV19
TGTGCCAGTAGTATAACAGGCTCGGCCGATGAAAAACTGTTTTTT
CASSITGSADEKLFF
>.|TRBJ2-7|.|TRBV27
TGTGCCAGCAGTTTGGTAGGGGACCCCTACGAGCAGTACTTC
CASSLVGDPYEQYF
>.|TRBJ2-2|.|TRBV6-5
TGTGCCAGCAGTTACAGATCCACCGGGGAGCTGTTTTTT
CASSYRSTGELFF
>once|TRBJ2-5|.|TRBV7-8
TGTGCCAGCAGCTTAGCAGGGTCCAAGACCCAGTACTTC
CASSLAGSKTQYF
>.|TRBJ2-5|.|TRBV4-1
TGCGCCAGCAGCCCCCCTGGGGAGGTGACCCAGTACTTC
CASSPPGEVTQYF
>.|TRBJ2-7|.|TRBV4-1
TGCGCCAGCAGCCAAGTTGAGGACAGCACCTACGAGCAGTACTTC
CASSQVEDSTYEQYF
>.|TRBJ2-3|TRBD2|TRBV7-9
TGTGCCAGCAGCCTTGGGACTAGCGGTTTTGTTTCTAGCACAGATACGCAGTATTTT
CASSLGTSGFVSSTDTQYF
>.|TRBJ1-4|.|TRBV7-9
TGTGCCAGCAGCTCTCCAAATTTTCCAACTAATGAAAAACTGTTTTTT
CASSSPNFPTNEKLFF
>.|TRBJ1-2|TRBD1|TRBV11-2
TGTGCCAGCAGCTTAGGGAGAAGACAGGGGAACTATGGCTACACCTTC
CASSLGRRQGNYGYTF
>.|TRBJ2-3|.|TRBV28
TGTGCCAGCAGTCCTCGGGCGTTAACTGTAACCACAGATACGCAGTATTTT
CASSPRALTVTTDTQYF
>.|TRBJ1-2|.|TRBV27
TGTGCCAGCAGTAGATTAAGGGGCTATGGCTACACCTTC
CASSRLRGYGYTF